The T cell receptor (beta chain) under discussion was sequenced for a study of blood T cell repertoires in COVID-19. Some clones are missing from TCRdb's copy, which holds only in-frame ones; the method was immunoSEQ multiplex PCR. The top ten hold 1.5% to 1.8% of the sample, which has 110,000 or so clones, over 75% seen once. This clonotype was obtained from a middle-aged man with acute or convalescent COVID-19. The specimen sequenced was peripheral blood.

CDR3 sequence: CASSQTASGNTIYF. The CDR3 DNA reads TGCGCCAGCAGCCAGACAGCATCTGGAAACACCATATATTTT. The chain recombines TRBV5-1 with TRBJ1-3; D perhaps matches TRBD1 (5 bases). V lost 4 bases and J lost 1, with 9 bases in between. The CDR3 has 14 residues. Germline-derived CDR1 and CDR2 are SGHRS and YFSETQ.